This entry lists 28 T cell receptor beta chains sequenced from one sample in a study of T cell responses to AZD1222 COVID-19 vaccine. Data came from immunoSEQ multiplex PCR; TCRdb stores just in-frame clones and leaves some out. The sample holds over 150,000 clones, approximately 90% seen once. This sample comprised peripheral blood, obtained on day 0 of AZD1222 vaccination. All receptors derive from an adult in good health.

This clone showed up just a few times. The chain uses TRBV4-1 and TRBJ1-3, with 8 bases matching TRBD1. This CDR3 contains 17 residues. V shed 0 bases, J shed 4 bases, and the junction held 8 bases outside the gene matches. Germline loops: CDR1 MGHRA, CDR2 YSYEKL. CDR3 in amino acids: CASSQDSQGARGNTIYF. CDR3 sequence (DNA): TGCGCCAGCAGCCAAGATTCCCAGGGGGCGCGGGGAAACACCATATATTTT.

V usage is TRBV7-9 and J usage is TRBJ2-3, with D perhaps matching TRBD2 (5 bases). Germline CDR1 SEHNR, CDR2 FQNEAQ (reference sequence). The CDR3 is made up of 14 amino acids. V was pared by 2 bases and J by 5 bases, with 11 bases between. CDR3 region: CASSLRAAGDTQYF. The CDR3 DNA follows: TGTGCCAGCAGCTTAAGAGCGGCTGGAGATACGCAGTATTTT.

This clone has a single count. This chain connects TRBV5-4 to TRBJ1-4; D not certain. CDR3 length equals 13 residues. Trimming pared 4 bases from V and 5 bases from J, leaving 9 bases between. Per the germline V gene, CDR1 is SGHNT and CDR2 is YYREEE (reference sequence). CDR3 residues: CASSIGLNEKLFF. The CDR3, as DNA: TGTGCCAGCAGCATCGGTCTGAATGAAAAACTGTTTTTT.

Here the CDR3 reads CASSYERQTPLHF. In nucleotides, the CDR3 is TGTGCCAGCAGTTACGAGCGGCAAACACCCCTCCACTTT. V and J are TRBV6-5 and TRBJ1-6; D gene uncertain. Trimming cost V 2 bases and J 11 bases, with 10 bases left between them. The CDR3 contains 13 residues. CDR1 is MNHEY and CDR2 is SVGAGI in the germline V gene.

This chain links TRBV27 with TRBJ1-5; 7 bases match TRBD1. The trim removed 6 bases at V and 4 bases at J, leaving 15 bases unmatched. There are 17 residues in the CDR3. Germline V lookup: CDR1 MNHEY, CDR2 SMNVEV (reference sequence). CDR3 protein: CASRRISRTGPNQPQHF. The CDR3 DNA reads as TGTGCCAGCAGAAGAATCTCCAGGACAGGCCCAAATCAGCCCCAGCATTTT.

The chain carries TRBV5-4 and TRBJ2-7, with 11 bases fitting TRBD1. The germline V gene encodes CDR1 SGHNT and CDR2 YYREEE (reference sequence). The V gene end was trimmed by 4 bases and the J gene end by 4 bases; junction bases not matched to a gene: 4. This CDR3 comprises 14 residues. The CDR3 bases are TGTGCCAGCAGCCGGGGACAGGGGGGTTACGAGCAGTACTTC. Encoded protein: CASSRGQGGYEQYF.

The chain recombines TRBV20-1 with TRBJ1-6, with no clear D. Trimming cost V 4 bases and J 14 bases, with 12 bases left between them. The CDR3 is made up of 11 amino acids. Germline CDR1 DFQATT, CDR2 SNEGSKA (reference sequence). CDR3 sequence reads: CSAIHRPALHF. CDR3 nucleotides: TGCAGTGCTATTCACCGCCCGGCCCTCCACTTT.

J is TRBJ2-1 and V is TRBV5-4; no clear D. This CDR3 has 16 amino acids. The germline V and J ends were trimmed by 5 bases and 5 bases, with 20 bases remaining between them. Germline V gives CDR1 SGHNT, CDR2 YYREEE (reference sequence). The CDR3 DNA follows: TGTGCCAGCAGTACCAGAGAGACGGGCCACCACAATGAGCAGTTCTTC. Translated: CASSTRETGHHNEQFF.

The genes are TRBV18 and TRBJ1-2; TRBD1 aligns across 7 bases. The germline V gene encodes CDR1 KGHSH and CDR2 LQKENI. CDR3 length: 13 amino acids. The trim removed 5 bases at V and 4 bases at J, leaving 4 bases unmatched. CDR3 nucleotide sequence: TGTGCCAGCTCATCGGGACAGACCTATGGCTACACCTTC. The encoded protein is CASSSGQTYGYTF.

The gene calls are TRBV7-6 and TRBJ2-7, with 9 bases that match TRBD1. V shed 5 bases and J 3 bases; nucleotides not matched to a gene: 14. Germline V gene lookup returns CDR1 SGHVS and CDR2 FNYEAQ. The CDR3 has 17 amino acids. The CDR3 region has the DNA TGTGCCAGCAGCAAGGACCGGGACAGGGTTTCTTACTACGAGCAGTACTTC. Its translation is CASSKDRDRVSYYEQYF.

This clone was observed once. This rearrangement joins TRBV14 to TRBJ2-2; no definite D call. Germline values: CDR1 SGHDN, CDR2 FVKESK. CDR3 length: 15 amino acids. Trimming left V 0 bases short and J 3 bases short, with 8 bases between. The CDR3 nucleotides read TGTGCCAGCAGCCAAGATATCGCATACACCGGGGAGCTGTTTTTT. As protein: CASSQDIAYTGELFF.

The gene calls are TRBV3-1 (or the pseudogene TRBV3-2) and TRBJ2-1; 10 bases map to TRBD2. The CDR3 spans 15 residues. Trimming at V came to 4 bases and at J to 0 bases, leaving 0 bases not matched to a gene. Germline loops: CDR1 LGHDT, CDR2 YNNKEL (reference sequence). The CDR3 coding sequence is TGTGCCAGCAGCCCTAGCGGGAGCTCCTACAATGAGCAGTTCTTC. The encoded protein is CASSPSGSSYNEQFF.

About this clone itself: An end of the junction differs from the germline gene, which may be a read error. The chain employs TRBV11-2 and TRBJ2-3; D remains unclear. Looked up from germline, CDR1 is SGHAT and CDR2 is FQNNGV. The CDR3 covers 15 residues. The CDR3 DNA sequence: TGTGCCAGCCGCTTCGAGGCGATACGCACAGATACGCAGTATTTT. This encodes CASRFEAIRTDTQYF.

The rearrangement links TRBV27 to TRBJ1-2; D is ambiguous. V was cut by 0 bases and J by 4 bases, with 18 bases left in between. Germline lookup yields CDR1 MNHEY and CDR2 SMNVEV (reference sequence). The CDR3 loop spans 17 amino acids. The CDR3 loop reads CASSLSAQGPQSYGYTF. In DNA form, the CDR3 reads TGTGCCAGCAGTTTATCGGCTCAAGGGCCCCAGTCCTATGGCTACACCTTC.

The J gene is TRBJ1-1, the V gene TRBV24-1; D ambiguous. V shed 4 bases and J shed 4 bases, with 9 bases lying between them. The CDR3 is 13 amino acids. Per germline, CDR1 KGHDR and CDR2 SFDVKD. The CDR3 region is CATSDQRSTEAFF. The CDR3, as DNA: TGTGCCACCAGTGACCAACGGAGCACTGAAGCTTTCTTT.

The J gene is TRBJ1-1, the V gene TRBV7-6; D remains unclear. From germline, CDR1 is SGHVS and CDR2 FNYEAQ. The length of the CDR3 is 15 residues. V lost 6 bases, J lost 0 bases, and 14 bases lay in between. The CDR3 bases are TGTGCCAGCAGTCCAGACGGACCGATGAACACTGAAGCTTTCTTT. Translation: CASSPDGPMNTEAFF.

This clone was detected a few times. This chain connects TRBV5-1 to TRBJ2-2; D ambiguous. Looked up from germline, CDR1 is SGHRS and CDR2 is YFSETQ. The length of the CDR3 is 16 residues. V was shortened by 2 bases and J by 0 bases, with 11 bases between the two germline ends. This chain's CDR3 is CASSLNGRANTGELFF. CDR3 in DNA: TGCGCCAGCAGCTTAAATGGACGAGCGAACACCGGGGAGCTGTTTTTT.

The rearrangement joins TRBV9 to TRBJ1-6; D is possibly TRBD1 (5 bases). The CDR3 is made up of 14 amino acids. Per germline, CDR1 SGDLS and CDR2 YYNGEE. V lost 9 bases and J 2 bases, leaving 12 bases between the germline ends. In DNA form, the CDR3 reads TGTGCCACCTCGGGACTCACCTATAATTCACCCCTCCACTTT. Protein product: CATSGLTYNSPLHF.

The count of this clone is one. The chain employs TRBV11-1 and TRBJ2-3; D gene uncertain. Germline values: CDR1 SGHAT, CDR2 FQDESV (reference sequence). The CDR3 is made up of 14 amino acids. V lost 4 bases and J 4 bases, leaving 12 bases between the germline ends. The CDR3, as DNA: TGTGCCAGCAGCTGGGCCCCCAGGTCAGATACGCAGTATTTT. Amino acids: CASSWAPRSDTQYF. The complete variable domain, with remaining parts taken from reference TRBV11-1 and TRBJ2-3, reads EAEVAQSPRYKITEKSQAVAFWCDPISGHATLYWYRQILGQGPELLVQFQDESVVDDSQLPKDRFSAERLKGVDSTLKIQPAELGDSAMYLCASSWAPRSDTQYFGPGTRLTVL.

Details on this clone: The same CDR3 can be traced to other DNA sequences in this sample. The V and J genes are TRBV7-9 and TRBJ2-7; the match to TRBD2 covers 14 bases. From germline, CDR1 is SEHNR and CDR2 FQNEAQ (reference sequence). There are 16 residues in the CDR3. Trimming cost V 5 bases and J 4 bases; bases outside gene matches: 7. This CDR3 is CASSLGTSGSSYEQYF. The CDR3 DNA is TGTGCCAGCAGCCTGGGGACTAGCGGGAGTTCGTACGAGCAGTACTTC.

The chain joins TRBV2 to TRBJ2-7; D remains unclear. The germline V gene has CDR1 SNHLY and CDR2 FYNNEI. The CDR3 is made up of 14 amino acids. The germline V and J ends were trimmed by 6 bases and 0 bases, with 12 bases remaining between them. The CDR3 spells CASSLTGTSYEQYF. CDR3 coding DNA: TGTGCCAGCAGCTTGACCGGCACCTCCTACGAGCAGTACTTC.

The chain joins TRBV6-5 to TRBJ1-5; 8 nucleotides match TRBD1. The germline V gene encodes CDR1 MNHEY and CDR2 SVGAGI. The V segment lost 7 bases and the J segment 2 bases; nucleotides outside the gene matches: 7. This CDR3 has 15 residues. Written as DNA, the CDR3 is TGTGCCAGCACACACAGGGGGGAAGGCAATCAGCCCCAGCATTTT. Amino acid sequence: CASTHRGEGNQPQHF.

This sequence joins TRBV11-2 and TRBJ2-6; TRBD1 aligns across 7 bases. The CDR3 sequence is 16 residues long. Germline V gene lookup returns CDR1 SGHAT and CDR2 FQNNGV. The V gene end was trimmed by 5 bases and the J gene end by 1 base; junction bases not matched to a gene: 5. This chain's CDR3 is CASSARRGSGANVLTF. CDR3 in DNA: TGTGCCAGCAGCGCCCGCAGGGGGTCTGGGGCCAACGTCCTGACTTTC.

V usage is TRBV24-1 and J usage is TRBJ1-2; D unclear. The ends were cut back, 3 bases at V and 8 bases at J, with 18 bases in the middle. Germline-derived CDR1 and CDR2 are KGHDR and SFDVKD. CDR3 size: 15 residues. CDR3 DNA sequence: TGTGCCACCAGTGATCCACTATCGAAGGGAGGGGGCTACACCTTC. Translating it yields CATSDPLSKGGGYTF.

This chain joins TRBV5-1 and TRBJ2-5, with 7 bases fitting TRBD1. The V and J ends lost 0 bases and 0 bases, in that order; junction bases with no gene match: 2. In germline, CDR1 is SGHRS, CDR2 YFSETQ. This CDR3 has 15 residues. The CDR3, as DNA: TGCGCCAGCAGCTTGGCCGGGACAGACCAAGAGACCCAGTACTTC. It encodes CASSLAGTDQETQYF.

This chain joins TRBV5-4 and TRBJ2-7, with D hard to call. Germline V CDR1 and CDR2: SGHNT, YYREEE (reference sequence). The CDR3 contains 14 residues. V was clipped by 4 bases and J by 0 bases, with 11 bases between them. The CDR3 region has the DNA TGTGCCAGCAGCGCCCTCCCCAGCTCCTACGAGCAGTACTTC. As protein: CASSALPSSYEQYF.

This CDR3 is CASSQLGTREQFF. CDR3 nucleotide sequence: TGTGCCAGCAGCCAGCTGGGGACCCGTGAGCAGTTCTTC. The rearrangement uses TRBV7-3 and TRBJ2-1; either TRBD1 or TRBD2 may supply D (5 bases each). Trimming cost V 5 bases and J 9 bases, with 14 bases left between them. The CDR3 is 13 residues long. Germline loops: CDR1 SGHTA, CDR2 FQGTGA.

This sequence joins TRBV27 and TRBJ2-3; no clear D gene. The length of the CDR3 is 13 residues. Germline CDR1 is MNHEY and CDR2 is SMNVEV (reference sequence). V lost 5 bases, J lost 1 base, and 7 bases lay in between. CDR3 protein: CASSILGTDTQYF. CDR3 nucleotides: TGTGCCAGCAGTATCCTGGGCACAGATACGCAGTATTTT.